This T cell receptor beta chain is from a study of T cell responses to AZD1222 COVID-19 vaccine. Comment on this clone: Its antigen is still unknown.

The assay was immunoSEQ multiplex PCR, and TCRdb's table has in-frame clones only and misses some. Here the sample spans 150,000 or so clones, about 88% being singletons. Deletions cut 2 bases from V and 5 bases from J, with 7 bases between. CDR1 is SNHLY, CDR2 FYNNEI, per germline. The CDR3 runs 13 residues. Study-level points and caveats: It was only after the peak T cell response that any repertoires were sampled. Clonal diversity was possibly underestimated; the donors were predominantly white British and more often female. Baseline testing showed seropositivity in only a handful of AZD1222 recipients.

Sequenced material: peripheral blood, taken on day 0 of AZD1222 vaccination. The origin of this receptor is an adult in good health. The V and J genes are TRBV2 and TRBJ1-5; unclear D gene. This chain's CDR3 is CASSESAYQPQHF. The CDR3 DNA follows: TGTGCCAGCAGTGAATCCGCCTATCAGCCCCAGCATTTT.